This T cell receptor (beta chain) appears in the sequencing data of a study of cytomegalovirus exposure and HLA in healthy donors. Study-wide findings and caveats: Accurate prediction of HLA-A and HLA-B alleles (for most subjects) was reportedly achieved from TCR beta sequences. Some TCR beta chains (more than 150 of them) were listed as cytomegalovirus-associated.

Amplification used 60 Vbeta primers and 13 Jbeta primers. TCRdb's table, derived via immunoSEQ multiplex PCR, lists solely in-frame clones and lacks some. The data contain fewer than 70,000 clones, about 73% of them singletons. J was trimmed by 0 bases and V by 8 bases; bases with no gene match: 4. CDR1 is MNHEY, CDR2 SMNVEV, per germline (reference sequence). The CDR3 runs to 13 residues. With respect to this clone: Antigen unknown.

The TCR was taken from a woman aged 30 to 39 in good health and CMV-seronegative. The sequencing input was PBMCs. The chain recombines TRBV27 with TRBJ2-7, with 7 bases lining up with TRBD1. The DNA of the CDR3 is TGTGCCAGCCGCCGGGACAGCTCCTACGAGCAGTACTTC. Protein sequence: CASRRDSSYEQYF.